One sample yielded the 14 T cell receptor beta chains listed below, sequenced in a study of OX40 agonist ivuxolimab in advanced cancers. Sequencing was performed with immunoSEQ multiplex PCR; in TCRdb, only in-frame clones are kept and a portion is missing. Here the sample spans approximately 50,000 clones, approximately 83% being singletons. The material sequenced was CD4+ or CD8+ T cells sorted from blood, taken in a trial of the OX40 agonist ivuxolimab. These TCRs come from an adult with an advanced solid tumor such as melanoma, head and neck, liver or kidney cancer.

The V gene is TRBV19, the J gene TRBJ2-7; D possibly matches TRBD1 or TRBD2 (6 bases each). The CDR3 consists of 13 residues. Germline CDR1 is LNHDA and CDR2 is SQIVND (reference sequence). Trimming took 8 bases from V and 1 from J, leaving 12 bases between them. In DNA form, the CDR3 reads TGTGCCAGTTCCGGGGGCAGTTCCTACGAGCAGTACTTC. Protein sequence: CASSGGSSYEQYF.

The chain combines TRBV9 with TRBJ1-2; weak D call: TRBD1 (6 bases). CDR1 and CDR2 (germline): SGDLS, YYNGEE. V was clipped by 0 bases and J by 8 bases, with 11 bases between them. This CDR3 spans 13 amino acids. CDR3 residues: CASSVGQGLGYTF. The CDR3 DNA is TGTGCCAGCAGCGTAGGCCAGGGGCTGGGCTACACCTTC.

This chain connects TRBV6-6 to TRBJ2-3, with 10 bases that match TRBD2. This CDR3 has 16 residues. Trimming cost V 4 bases and J 4 bases; bases outside gene matches: 8. Germline CDR1 MNHNY, CDR2 SVGAGI (reference sequence). CDR3 DNA: TGTGCCAGCAGTTCGATTAGCGGGAGGAAGGCAGATACGCAGTATTTT. Its translation: CASSSISGRKADTQYF.

This chain joins TRBV10-1 and TRBJ2-3; TRBD2 matches at 11 bases. This CDR3 comprises 15 residues. The germline gives CDR1 WNHNN, CDR2 SYGVQD (reference sequence). Unmatched junction bases numbered 4, after V lost 6 bases and J lost 2 bases. CDR3 sequence reads: CASRGGLADTDTQYF. CDR3 bases: TGCGCCAGCAGGGGGGGACTAGCGGACACAGATACGCAGTATTTT.

The chain is built from TRBV15 and TRBJ2-6, with D possibly being TRBD1 (6 bases). This CDR3 is 22 amino acids long. V was cut by 0 bases and J by 3 bases, with 27 bases left in between. Per germline, CDR1 LNHNV and CDR2 YYDKDF (reference sequence). The CDR3: CATSREGGRGHSLRGGANVLTF. The CDR3 DNA is TGTGCCACCAGCAGAGAAGGGGGACGCGGACACTCCTTGAGAGGTGGGGCCAACGTCCTGACTTTC.

The V call is TRBV28, the J call TRBJ1-1; D might be TRBD1 (5 bases). Germline-derived CDR1 and CDR2 are MDHEN and SYDVKM. Trimming removed 6 bases from V and 0 bases from J, with 14 bases in between. The CDR3 is 15 amino acids. This CDR3 reads CASSRSGTMNTEAFF. As DNA, the CDR3 is TGTGCCAGCAGCCGATCAGGGACCATGAACACTGAAGCTTTCTTT.

The chain links TRBV7-9 to TRBJ2-1; D might be TRBD1 or TRBD2, each matching 5 bases. The CDR3 length is 14 residues. The V end lost 1 base, the J end lost 4 bases, and 8 bases lay between the germline ends. The germline V gene encodes CDR1 SEHNR and CDR2 FQNEAQ (reference sequence). The CDR3 loop reads CASSLGGNYNEQFF. CDR3 DNA sequence: TGTGCCAGCAGCTTAGGGGGGAATTACAATGAGCAGTTCTTC.

This chain uses TRBV14 with TRBJ2-7; maybe TRBD1 (6 bases). CDR3 length: 15 residues. V lost 4 bases, J lost 1 base, and 14 bases lay in between. In germline, CDR1 is SGHDN, CDR2 FVKESK. For the CDR3, the DNA is TGTGCCAGCAGCCTGATCGGGACAAGTTCCTACGAGCAGTACTTC. Translation: CASSLIGTSSYEQYF.

The chain is built from TRBV7-9 and TRBJ1-3; D unclear. CDR1 is SEHNR and CDR2 is FQNEAQ in the germline V gene (reference sequence). Deletions cut 1 base from V and 3 bases from J, with 10 bases between. The CDR3 spans 15 residues. CDR3 protein: CASSLGVAFGNTIYF. CDR3 DNA sequence: TGTGCCAGCAGCTTAGGGGTTGCCTTTGGAAACACCATATATTTT.

J is TRBJ2-7 and V is TRBV7-8; no firm D call. Trimming shortened V by 5 bases and J by 2 bases, and 10 bases separated the two germline ends. This CDR3 contains 13 residues. Germline lookup yields CDR1 SGHVS and CDR2 FQNEAQ. The CDR3 spells CASSRTDTYEQYF. CDR3 DNA sequence: TGTGCCAGCAGCCGGACGGATACCTACGAGCAGTACTTC.

The rearrangement uses TRBV14 and TRBJ2-2; a possible D gene is TRBD2 (6 bases). Germline V CDR1 and CDR2: SGHDN, FVKESK. V was pared by 4 bases and J by 1 base, with 16 bases between. This CDR3 region has 17 residues. The CDR3 region is CASSLHRDSRNTGELFF. As DNA, the CDR3 is TGTGCCAGCAGCCTCCACCGGGACTCAAGGAACACCGGGGAGCTGTTTTTT. The variable domain in full, completed from reference TRBV14 and TRBJ2-2, reads EAGVTQFPSHSVIEKGQTVTLRCDPISGHDNLYWYRRVMGKEIKFLLHFVKESKQDESGMPNNRFLAERTGGTYSTLKVQPAELEDSGVYFCASSLHRDSRNTGELFFGEGSRLTVL.

This clone was recorded once. J is TRBJ2-3 and V is TRBV7-9; D not certain. Germline V gives CDR1 SEHNR, CDR2 FQNEAQ (reference sequence). There are 17 residues in the CDR3. V lost 2 bases to trimming and J lost 2 bases, with 17 bases between them. The CDR3 bases are TGTGCCAGCAGCTTATTAATTGGTGGGCAGGCCACAGATACGCAGTATTTT. Its translation is CASSLLIGGQATDTQYF.

The chain couples TRBV29-1 to TRBJ1-5; TRBD1 aligns across 8 bases. The CDR3 totals 13 residues. J lost 7 bases, V lost 5 bases, and 7 bases had no gene match. Per germline, CDR1 SQVTM and CDR2 ANQGSEA. CDR3 in amino acids: CSVSNRGDQPQHF. The CDR3 coding sequence is TGCAGCGTTAGTAACAGGGGGGACCAGCCCCAGCATTTT.

The chain uses TRBV4-2 and TRBJ2-6; the D call may be TRBD1 or TRBD2 (5 bases each). Germline assignment: CDR1 LGHNA and CDR2 YNFKEQ. This CDR3 has 16 residues. Between the trimmed V and J ends, which lost 0 bases and 2 bases, there was a span of 8 bases. This CDR3 reads CASSQDGTAGANVLTF. The CDR3 DNA reads TGTGCCAGCAGCCAAGACGGGACGGCTGGGGCCAACGTCCTGACTTTC.